This record looks at one TCR beta chain sequence and its context. Antigen unknown. The table came from immunoSEQ multiplex PCR; TCRdb's copy has only in-frame clones and leaves some out. The sample holds under 9,500 clones, 92% seen once. The record originates from a study of T cells in localized non-small cell lung cancer. Study-level findings and limits: In adjacent lung appeared a median about 57 of the top 100 tumor clones.

This CDR3 has 14 residues. Trimming took 1 base from V and 1 from J, leaving 7 bases between them. Germline CDR1 reads LGHNA; CDR2 reads YNFKEQ. The V and J genes are TRBV4-2 and TRBJ1-1, with D unresolved. The sequences come from peripheral blood, collected before any cancer treatment. This clonotype was sampled from a woman between 40 and 69 years old with stage I squamous cell lung carcinoma. The CDR3 region is CASSQGQRNTEAFF. The DNA for the CDR3 is TGTGCCAGCAGCCAAGGTCAAAGGAACACTGAAGCTTTCTTT.